This T cell receptor beta chain was sequenced for a study of identical twins (dated by TCRdb to 2016 to 2017). In terms of the full investigation: The study deep-sequenced TCR alpha and beta repertoires from monozygotic twins, unrelated adults of various ages and cord blood to test whether fetal clonotypes persist. To rule out contamination, the twin experiments were replicated at different times with different library preparation protocols. Study-level results and caveats: Invariant T cells such as MAIT and iNKT could partly confound zero-insertion analyses, though diverse VJ usage argued against this for most clonotypes. Because the same donors could not be followed over many years, conclusions were based on cross-sectional statistical analysis. Excess twin sharing in beta out-of-frame sequences was weaker because fewer shared sequences lowered the signal-to-noise ratio. Compared with coincidental sharing between unrelated individuals, an excess of low generation-probability sequences was observed among out-of-frame TCR alpha sequences shared between twins. Recombination models systematically underestimated out-of-frame TCR alpha sharing in monozygotic twins but agreed with sharing between unrelated individuals. Fewer insertions were carried by abundant cord blood beta clonotypes, a similar but weaker trend appeared in young adult naive repertoires, and no such trend appeared in memory repertoires.

Libraries were built with 5' RACE. For sequencing, an Illumina HiSeq 2000 was employed. A universal primer binding site was introduced by template switching, and a unique molecular identifier was present in the final cDNA, enabling accurate counting of TCR cDNA molecules. First-strand cDNA for TCR alpha and beta chains was synthesized from specific primers in the conserved constant-segment region. To control for contamination, each cDNA library was double barcoded with a SMART-Mk sample barcode plus Illumina barcodes. TruSeq adapter sequences, together with Illumina sample barcodes, were added in two successive PCR steps. The Illumina HiSeq platform was used with custom primers to sequence TCR alpha and beta cDNA libraries. Concerning the study's data processing: MiGEC processed the raw reads to extract unique molecular identifiers, while MiXCR was used to determine the CDR3 positions. For each individual, recombination models were inferred using an EM algorithm with the repgenHMM and IGoR tools. The analysis of shared clonotypes was done with the tcR package in R, with sharing normalized by the product of cloneset sizes. To study raw recombination free of thymic and clonal selection effects, out-of-frame nonproductive sequences were analyzed. TCRdb trimmed the raw reads at Q25, called clones with MiXCR and kept productive beta chains. Every CDR3 protein is listed once, alongside the most common genes and DNA of its rows. These V and J calls rely on TCRdb rather than the paper's analysis. A total of some 500,000 distinct CDR3 sequences appear in this sample, 9% to 10% of them only once. Clones ranked in the top ten supply around 3.2% of the sample.

Only healthy Caucasian donors were included. Three pairs of female monozygotic twins, all aged about 18 to 30 years, made up the twin cohort. The RNA used for TCR libraries was isolated from peripheral blood mononuclear cells. Trimming leaves V shorter by 4 bases and J shorter by 4 bases, with the junction holding 8 bases beyond the gene matches. The CDR3 runs 15 residues from the cysteine to the phenylalanine. Just the 45-base CDR3 DNA is kept, in frame starting at base 1. The germline V gene supplies CDR1 SGHVS and CDR2 FNYEAQ. About this clonotype itself: Its recognized antigen is unknown. No base-level quality is on record; no much larger clone is a single base apart.

These data were likewise used in another study, on yellow fever vaccine responses in identical twins. Per that second paper: According to the authors, the vaccine-induced T cell response in identical twins seemed to be partly convergent and partly specific to each individual. Focusing on identical twins, the study followed the T cell clones that responded to the vaccine, and did so with precision.

This receptor chain uses TRBV7-6 and TRBJ2-5; 8 nucleotides in the junction match TRBD1. Sample: PBMCs. The sequence derives from a woman aged 18 to 35 in good health. The CDR3 amino acid sequence is: CASSSYGQGGETQYF. The bases read TGTGCCAGCAGCTCGTACGGACAGGGTGGAGAGACCCAGTACTTC.